The 19 T cell receptor beta chains in this list originate from one sample, sequenced in a study of blood T cell repertoires in COVID-19. The table came from immunoSEQ multiplex PCR; TCRdb's copy has only in-frame clones and leaves some out. The sample shows about 100,000 clones, roughly 80% of them seen only once. The specimen sequenced was peripheral blood. These receptors all come from a man in his 60s with active or convalescent COVID-19.

The chain has TRBV24-1 and TRBJ1-5; tentatively, D is TRBD1 (6 bases). This CDR3 spans 15 amino acids. V lost 3 bases to trimming and J lost 3 bases, with 11 bases between them. Germline V CDR1 and CDR2: KGHDR, SFDVKD. CDR3: CATSDGTSVNQPQHF. The CDR3 DNA sequence: TGTGCCACCAGTGATGGGACATCAGTCAATCAGCCCCAGCATTTT.

The chain employs TRBV4-2 and TRBJ1-3; 10 nucleotides agree with TRBD1. The germline gives CDR1 LGHNA, CDR2 YNFKEQ. The CDR3 has 17 residues. With 0 bases clipped from V and 7 bases from J, the junction kept 9 bases outside the gene matches. CDR3 amino acids: CASSQENSRQGANTIYF. The CDR3 region has the DNA TGTGCCAGCAGCCAAGAGAATTCGAGACAGGGGGCGAACACCATATATTTT.

The chain carries TRBV6-7 and TRBJ2-1, with D possibly being TRBD2 (7 bases). TRBV6-7 has ORF status, its function being uncertain. The CDR3 is 13 residues long. V gave up 4 bases and J gave up 9 bases, with 13 bases separating them. In nucleotides, the CDR3 is TGTGCCAGCAGTTTAGGGGGGGCCCTTGAGCAGTTCTTC. Translating gives CASSLGGALEQFF.

The rearrangement uses TRBV27 and TRBJ2-3, with D perhaps matching TRBD1 (6 bases). V was trimmed by 4 bases and J by 5 bases, leaving 13 bases between them. The CDR3 sequence is 14 residues long. Per the germline V gene, CDR1 is MNHEY and CDR2 is SMNVEV (reference sequence). The chain's CDR3 is CASSSNTGIDTQYF. CDR3 in DNA: TGTGCCAGCAGTTCTAACACAGGGATAGATACGCAGTATTTT.

This sequence joins TRBV24-1 and TRBJ2-7, with 9 nucleotides matching TRBD2. The CDR3 length is 14 residues. The trim removed 4 bases at V and 3 bases at J, leaving 3 bases unmatched. Germline V lookup: CDR1 KGHDR, CDR2 SFDVKD. The CDR3 here is CATSEAGGNYEQYF. The CDR3 nucleotides read TGTGCCACCAGTGAGGCGGGGGGGAACTACGAGCAGTACTTC.

The J gene is TRBJ1-1, the V gene TRBV19, with a tentative D call TRBD1 (6 bases). Germline V gene data show CDR1 as LNHDA and CDR2 as SQIVND (reference sequence). The CDR3 sequence is 11 residues long. Trimming pared 7 bases from V and 7 bases from J, leaving 10 bases between. The CDR3 DNA is TGTGCCAGTAACTTCAGGGGTGAAGCTTTCTTT. It specifies CASNFRGEAFF.

The chain recombines TRBV28 with TRBJ1-5; a weak D match, TRBD1 (6 bases). The germline V and J ends were trimmed by 11 bases and 2 bases, with 37 bases remaining between them. Germline V CDR1 and CDR2: MDHEN, SYDVKM. CDR3 size: 21 residues. The CDR3 loop is CAAVTLLPDRNFPTGNQPQHF. The CDR3 DNA is TGTGCCGCAGTTACCCTCCTCCCCGACAGGAACTTCCCTACCGGCAATCAGCCCCAGCATTTT.

The rearrangement joins TRBV18 to TRBJ1-2, with 9 bases fitting TRBD1. Germline values: CDR1 KGHSH, CDR2 LQKENI. The CDR3 is made up of 14 amino acids. The V gene end was trimmed by 4 bases and the J gene end by 8 bases; junction bases not matched to a gene: 8. The CDR3 sequence: CASSRPGQGVGYTF. CDR3 nucleotides: TGTGCCAGCTCACGACCGGGACAGGGTGTCGGCTACACCTTC.

This sequence joins TRBV6-2 or TRBV6-3 and TRBJ2-1; D not resolved. Looked up from germline, CDR1 is MNHEY and CDR2 is SVGEGT. Trimming cost V 2 bases and J 3 bases, with 5 bases left between them. The CDR3 sequence is 13 residues long. CDR3 nucleotide sequence: TGTGCCAGCAGTTACATTATCTACAATGAGCAGTTCTTC. This encodes CASSYIIYNEQFF.

The chain couples TRBV5-6 to TRBJ1-1; possible D gene TRBD1, 5 bases. Germline CDR1 reads SGHDT; CDR2 reads YYEEEE. CDR3 length equals 14 residues. V lost 2 bases and J lost 4, with 12 bases in between. CDR3 DNA sequence: TGTGCCAGCAGCTTCGGGGGTAGAGGCACTGAAGCTTTCTTT. The encoded protein is CASSFGGRGTEAFF.

This clone was seen once. The chain carries TRBV19 and TRBJ1-2; D uncertain. V lost 7 bases and J lost 8, with 11 bases in between. CDR1 is LNHDA, CDR2 SQIVND, per germline (reference sequence). There are 11 residues in the CDR3. The CDR3 nucleotides are TGTGCCAGTACCTCGGACTGGGGCTACACCTTC. It specifies CASTSDWGYTF.

This CDR3 reads CASRPVINLVARGSYNEQFF. The CDR3 DNA sequence: TGCGCCAGCAGGCCCGTTATAAACCTAGTAGCTAGAGGGTCCTACAATGAGCAGTTCTTC. The genes are TRBV10-1 and TRBJ2-1; tentative D call: TRBD2 (5 bases). V was cut by 6 bases and J by 1 base, with 28 bases left in between. CDR3 length equals 20 residues. The V gene's germline CDR1 is WNHNN and CDR2 SYGVQD (reference sequence).

This chain links TRBV6-4 with TRBJ2-2; 10 nucleotides agree with TRBD2. The CDR3 loop spans 15 amino acids. After removal of 6 bases from V and 7 bases from J, the junction contained 8 bases not matched to a gene. Germline V CDR1 and CDR2: MRHNA, SNTAGT. CDR3 bases: TGTGCCAGCAGACTCTCTAGCGGGAGTGACGGGGAGCTGTTTTTT. This translates into CASRLSSGSDGELFF.

The chain recombines TRBV29-1 with TRBJ2-7; 9 nucleotides agree with TRBD1. Germline V gene data show CDR1 as SQVTM and CDR2 as ANQGSEA. This CDR3 comprises 15 residues. V trimming: 5 bases; J trimming: 3 bases; junction bases outside the gene matches: 11. The CDR3 sequence is CSVTLPTGGIYEQYF. The CDR3 DNA is TGCAGCGTTACTCTTCCGACAGGGGGTATCTACGAGCAGTACTTC.

The V gene is TRBV28, the J gene TRBJ1-1, with D perhaps TRBD1 (5 bases). Germline values: CDR1 MDHEN, CDR2 SYDVKM. The V gene lost 8 bases and the J gene lost 0 bases, with 13 bases spanning the gap. The CDR3 runs 14 residues. CDR3 amino acids: CASVRGYMNTEAFF. CDR3 DNA: TGTGCCAGCGTAAGGGGCTACATGAACACTGAAGCTTTCTTT.

The V call is TRBV5-1, the J call TRBJ2-2; the match to TRBD2 covers 7 bases. The CDR3 consists of 16 residues. Unmatched junction bases numbered 5, after V lost 2 bases and J lost 1 base. Germline CDR1 reads SGHRS; CDR2 reads YFSETQ. CDR3 sequence: CASSLGAGVNTGELFF. CDR3 coding DNA: TGCGCCAGCAGCTTAGGGGCGGGGGTGAACACCGGGGAGCTGTTTTTT.

This clone was recorded a few times. The chain employs TRBV28 and TRBJ1-5, with TRBD1 matching 7 bases. The CDR3 covers 17 residues. The V gene end was trimmed by 5 bases and the J gene end by 1 base; junction bases not matched to a gene: 11. Germline V CDR1 and CDR2: MDHEN, SYDVKM. CDR3: CASSPEKGATSNQPQHF. DNA for the CDR3: TGTGCCAGCAGTCCGGAGAAGGGGGCTACGAGCAATCAGCCCCAGCATTTT.

The CDR3 loop reads CASSSAGGTYEQYV. The CDR3 DNA follows: TGTGCCAGCAGTTCAGCGGGAGGAACTTACGAGCAGTACGTC. The chain carries TRBV6-5 and TRBJ2-7; 9 bases are shared with TRBD2. The CDR3 totals 14 residues. Germline V gene sequence: CDR1 MNHEY, CDR2 SVGAGI. V lost 4 bases to trimming and J lost 4 bases; unmatched junction nucleotides: 5.

The chain is built from TRBV5-1 and TRBJ2-5; 14 bases are a match to TRBD2. After removal of 5 bases from V and 5 bases from J, the junction contained 17 bases not matched to a gene. Germline CDR1 reads SGHRS; CDR2 reads YFSETQ. The CDR3 has 19 residues. The CDR3 nucleotides read TGCGCCAGCAGGGGTTTTGCGACTAGCGGGAGGGCCCGCGTTGAGACCCAGTACTTC. Residues: CASRGFATSGRARVETQYF.